Listed below are T cell receptor beta chains from one sample, sequenced in a study of blood T cell repertoires in COVID-19. Clones were read by immunoSEQ multiplex PCR, and TCRdb kept only the in-frame ones, dropping some. Counted here are about 300,000 clones, 80% to 95% occurring once; the ten biggest clones make up approximately 1.2%. The sample comprised PBMCs or T cells enriched from blood (not recorded which). The receptors stem from a woman aged 25-40 years who had recovered from COVID-19. CDR3s include the opening cysteine and the closing phenylalanine or tryptophan. The order of the fields is J gene, D gene, V gene, clone size, CDR3 protein, CDR3 DNA. The D gene is left open where the match is weak. Rows give clone size only sometimes, using once, few, many, or a class for an expanded clone.

J: TRBJ1-2
D: TRBD1
V: TRBV7-9
size: .
CDR3: CASSLAQGAVGYGYTF
DNA: TGTGCCAGCAGCTTAGCCCAGGGGGCGGTAGGCTATGGCTACACCTTC

J: TRBJ2-1
D: TRBD1
V: TRBV10-3
size: .
CDR3: CAARTGGPYNEQFF
DNA: TGTGCCGCCCGGACAGGGGGTCCCTACAATGAGCAGTTCTTC

J: TRBJ2-1
D: TRBD2
V: TRBV28
size: .
CDR3: CASSFLISGSNEQFF
DNA: TGTGCCAGCAGTTTTTTGATCAGCGGGAGCAATGAGCAGTTCTTC

J: TRBJ2-2
D: .
V: TRBV3-1/TRBV3-2
size: .
CDR3: CASNDGFGELFF
DNA: TGTGCCAGCAATGACGGGTTCGGGGAGCTGTTTTTT

J: TRBJ1-5
D: .
V: TRBV5-4
size: .
CDR3: CASSFWGESNQPQHF
DNA: TGTGCCAGCAGCTTCTGGGGGGAGAGCAATCAGCCCCAGCATTTT

J: TRBJ1-5
D: TRBD1
V: TRBV2
size: .
CDR3: CASSPDRDQPQHF
DNA: TGTGCCAGCAGTCCCGACAGGGACCAGCCCCAGCATTTT

J: TRBJ1-2
D: .
V: TRBV7-9
size: .
CDR3: CASSLDLLFDGYTF
DNA: TGTGCCAGCAGCTTAGATCTTCTCTTCGATGGCTACACCTTC

J: TRBJ2-2
D: TRBD1
V: TRBV19
size: .
CDR3: CASRDRGLNTGELFF
DNA: TGTGCCAGCAGAGACAGGGGCCTGAACACCGGGGAGCTGTTTTTT

J: TRBJ2-7
D: .
V: TRBV3-1/TRBV3-2
size: .
CDR3: CASSLKVSREQYF
DNA: TGTGCCAGCAGCCTCAAAGTGAGCCGAGAGCAGTACTTC

J: TRBJ1-2
D: .
V: TRBV28
size: .
CDR3: CASRDSNYGYTF
DNA: TGTGCCAGCAGAGACTCTAACTATGGCTACACCTTC

J: TRBJ1-1
D: TRBD1
V: TRBV12-3/TRBV12-4
size: .
CDR3: CASSFGTVEAFF
DNA: TGTGCCAGCAGTTTCGGGACAGTTGAAGCTTTCTTT

J: TRBJ2-7
D: .
V: TRBV6-2/TRBV6-3
size: .
CDR3: CASSPHGTGTYEQYF
DNA: TGTGCCAGCAGTCCGCACGGGACTGGAACCTACGAGCAGTACTTC

J: TRBJ2-1
D: TRBD2
V: TRBV2
size: .
CDR3: CATVAGTYNEQFF
DNA: TGTGCCACTGTAGCGGGAACCTACAATGAGCAGTTCTTC

J: TRBJ2-1
D: .
V: TRBV21-1
size: .
CDR3: CASSRERTDNEQFF
DNA: TGTGCCAGCAGCAGAGAAAGGACAGACAATGAGCAGTTCTTC

J: TRBJ1-1
D: .
V: TRBV14
size: .
CDR3: CASSQEQSLNTEAFF
DNA: TGTGCCAGCAGCCAAGAACAGAGTTTGAACACTGAAGCTTTCTTT

J: TRBJ1-5
D: .
V: TRBV7-8
size: .
CDR3: CASSSRRTVYNQPQHF
DNA: TGTGCCAGCAGCTCCCGAAGGACAGTCTACAATCAGCCCCAGCATTTT

J: TRBJ2-7
D: TRBD1
V: TRBV28
size: .
CDR3: CASSSGQLSYEQYF
DNA: TGTGCCAGCAGTTCGGGACAGCTATCCTACGAGCAGTACTTC

J: TRBJ2-1
D: TRBD2
V: TRBV9
size: .
CDR3: CASSVDGTSGSKQFF
DNA: TGTGCCAGCAGCGTAGATGGGACTAGCGGGAGTAAGCAGTTCTTC

J: TRBJ2-1
D: .
V: TRBV5-1
size: .
CDR3: CASSHSLTGTPYNEQFF
DNA: TGCGCCAGCAGCCATTCTTTAACGGGAACCCCCTACAATGAGCAGTTCTTC

J: TRBJ2-5
D: TRBD1
V: TRBV19
size: .
CDR3: CASSIGRGYGETQYF
DNA: TGTGCCAGTAGTATAGGCAGGGGGTACGGTGAGACCCAGTACTTC

J: TRBJ1-2
D: TRBD1
V: TRBV9
size: .
CDR3: CASSDRGGIYGYTF
DNA: TGTGCCAGCAGCGACAGGGGGGGAATCTATGGCTACACCTTC

J: TRBJ2-3
D: TRBD2
V: TRBV29-1
size: .
CDR3: CSVHSGIPTDTQYF
DNA: TGCAGCGTCCATAGCGGGATACCCACAGATACGCAGTATTTT

J: TRBJ1-5
D: TRBD1
V: TRBV6-5
size: .
CDR3: CASSPGQGTSQPQHF
DNA: TGTGCCAGCAGTCCAGGACAGGGAACAAGCCAGCCCCAGCATTTT

J: TRBJ2-1
D: TRBD1
V: TRBV5-4
size: .
CDR3: CASSLPGQGFNEQFF
DNA: TGTGCCAGCAGCTTACCGGGACAGGGGTTCAATGAGCAGTTCTTC

J: TRBJ2-5
D: .
V: TRBV19
size: .
CDR3: CASSILRTGGGETQYF
DNA: TGTGCCAGTAGTATCCTCCGGACAGGTGGGGGGGAGACCCAGTACTTC

J: TRBJ2-1
D: TRBD2
V: TRBV27
size: .
CDR3: CASSGRTYNEQFF
DNA: TGTGCCAGTAGCGGGAGGACCTACAATGAGCAGTTCTTC

J: TRBJ2-5
D: .
V: TRBV11-2
size: .
CDR3: CASSSTGFVETQYF
DNA: TGTGCCAGCAGCTCGACGGGGTTTGTGGAGACCCAGTACTTC

J: TRBJ1-4
D: TRBD1
V: TRBV5-4
size: .
CDR3: CATHHEGAFEKLFF
DNA: TGTGCCACCCATCACGAGGGGGCTTTTGAAAAACTGTTTTTT

J: TRBJ2-5
D: TRBD1
V: TRBV27
size: .
CDR3: CASSTGQGGQETQYF
DNA: TGTGCCAGCAGTACGGGACAGGGGGGCCAAGAGACCCAGTACTTC

J: TRBJ1-1
D: .
V: TRBV30
size: .
CDR3: CAWSVNRRNTEAFF
DNA: TGTGCCTGGAGTGTTAACAGGAGGAACACTGAAGCTTTCTTT

J: TRBJ1-1
D: TRBD1
V: TRBV5-1
size: once
CDR3: CASSADRGNTEAFF
DNA: TGCGCCAGCAGCGCAGACAGGGGGAACACTGAAGCTTTCTTT

J: TRBJ2-1
D: .
V: TRBV7-2
size: once
CDR3: CASRKDTYNEQFF
DNA: TGTGCCAGCAGAAAGGACACCTACAATGAGCAGTTCTTC

J: TRBJ2-6
D: TRBD1
V: TRBV28
size: .
CDR3: CASSTWDRSPEGANVLTF
DNA: TGTGCCAGCAGCACCTGGGACAGGTCCCCGGAAGGGGCCAACGTCCTGACTTTC

J: TRBJ2-1
D: TRBD2
V: TRBV11-3
size: .
CDR3: CASSSNLAVTWDEQFF
DNA: TGTGCCAGCAGCTCGAACCTAGCGGTCACCTGGGATGAGCAGTTCTTC

J: TRBJ1-6
D: .
V: TRBV1
size: .
CDR3: CTSSQGTGADSPLHF
DNA: TGCACCAGCAGCCAGGGGACAGGGGCAGATTCACCCCTCCACTTT

J: TRBJ1-2
D: .
V: TRBV19
size: .
CDR3: CASSIYREDYGYTF
DNA: TGTGCCAGTAGTATTTACAGGGAAGACTATGGCTACACCTTC

J: TRBJ2-5
D: .
V: TRBV6-5
size: .
CDR3: CASSFTVQETQYF
DNA: TGTGCCAGCAGTTTTACAGTTCAAGAGACCCAGTACTTC

J: TRBJ2-3
D: TRBD1
V: TRBV5-1
size: once
CDR3: CASRTGQGAADTQYF
DNA: TGCGCCAGCAGAACGGGACAGGGGGCCGCAGATACGCAGTATTTT

J: TRBJ2-1
D: TRBD2
V: TRBV28
size: .
CDR3: CASTGTSGDSYNEQFF
DNA: TGTGCCAGCACGGGAACTAGCGGGGACTCCTACAATGAGCAGTTCTTC

J: TRBJ1-4
D: .
V: TRBV30
size: .
CDR3: CAWRSTDATNEKLFF
DNA: TGTGCCTGGAGGTCGACAGATGCAACTAATGAAAAACTGTTTTTT